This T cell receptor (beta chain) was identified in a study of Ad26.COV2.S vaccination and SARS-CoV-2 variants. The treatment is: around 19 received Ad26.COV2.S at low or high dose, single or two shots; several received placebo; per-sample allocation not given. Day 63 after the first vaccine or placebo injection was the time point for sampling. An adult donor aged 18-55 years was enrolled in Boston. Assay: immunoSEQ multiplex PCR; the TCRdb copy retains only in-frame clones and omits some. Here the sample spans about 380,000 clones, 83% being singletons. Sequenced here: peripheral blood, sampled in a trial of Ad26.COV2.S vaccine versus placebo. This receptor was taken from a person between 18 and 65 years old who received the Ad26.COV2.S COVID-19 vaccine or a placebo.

The CDR3 region is CASSSTRGEGYTF. CDR3 DNA sequence: TGCGCCAGCAGCTCGACACGCGGGGAAGGCTACACCTTC. The chain combines TRBV5-1 with TRBJ1-2; no definite D call. CDR1 and CDR2 (germline): SGHRS, YFSETQ. The CDR3 is made up of 13 amino acids. Deletions cut 3 bases from V and 8 bases from J, with 14 bases between.